This T cell receptor (beta chain) was found in a study of T cell responses to AZD1222 COVID-19 vaccine. Study-level findings and limits: Unmutated variant regions are reportedly the target of nearly half of TCRs that are spike-specific. Clonal diversity may have been underestimated in mostly white British donors. Seropositive status at baseline applied to only six AZD1222 recipients.

Comment on this clone: The antigen remains unidentified.

The germline CDR1 and CDR2 sequences are SEHNR and FQNEAQ (reference sequence). Germline trimming cut 5 bases from V and 6 bases from J; bases unmatched to any gene: 7. The CDR3 extends over 13 amino acids. Second-dose intervals of approximately 4 or approximately 12 weeks were pooled. Generated by immunoSEQ multiplex PCR, the TCRdb table keeps only in-frame clones and is missing some. The sample holds more than 90,000 clones, more than 75% seen once. The chain carries TRBV7-9 and TRBJ2-7; 7 nucleotides match TRBD2. This receptor was taken from an adult who received the AZD1222 COVID-19 vaccine. The source material was peripheral blood, sampled 28 days after the second AZD1222 dose. CDR3 region: CASSPRGESEQYF. The CDR3 DNA reads TGTGCCAGCAGCCCCCGGGGGGAAAGCGAGCAGTACTTC.